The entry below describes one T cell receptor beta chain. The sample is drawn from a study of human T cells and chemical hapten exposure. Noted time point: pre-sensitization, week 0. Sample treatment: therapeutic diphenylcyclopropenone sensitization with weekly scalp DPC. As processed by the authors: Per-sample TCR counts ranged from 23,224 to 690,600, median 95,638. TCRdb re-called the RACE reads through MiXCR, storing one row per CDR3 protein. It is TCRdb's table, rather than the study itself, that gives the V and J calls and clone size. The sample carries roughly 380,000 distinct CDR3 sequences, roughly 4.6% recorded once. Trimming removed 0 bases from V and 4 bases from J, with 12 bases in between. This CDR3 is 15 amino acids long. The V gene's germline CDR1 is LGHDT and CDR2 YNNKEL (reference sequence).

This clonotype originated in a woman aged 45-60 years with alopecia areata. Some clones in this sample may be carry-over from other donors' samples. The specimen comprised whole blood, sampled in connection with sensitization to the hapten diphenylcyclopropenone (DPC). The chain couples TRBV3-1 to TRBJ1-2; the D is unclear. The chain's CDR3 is CASSQEFWGSYGYTF. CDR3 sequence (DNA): TGTGCCAGCAGCCAAGAATTTTGGGGAAGCTATGGCTACACCTTC.